Included here is one TCR beta chain sequence, with context. This entry is derived from a study of cytomegalovirus exposure and HLA in healthy donors. From germline, CDR1 is SGHRS and CDR2 YFSETQ. V dropped 0 bases and J dropped 11 bases, with 9 bases sitting between them. The CDR3 contains 12 residues. The primer mix had 60 Vbeta and 13 Jbeta primers. Sequencing was performed with immunoSEQ multiplex PCR; in TCRdb, only in-frame clones are kept and a portion is missing. The listing records 65,000 to 80,000 clones. This TCR was sampled from a man aged 30 to 45 in good health and CMV-seronegative. Sample: PBMCs. This sequence joins TRBV5-1 and TRBJ2-4; D might be TRBD2 (6 bases). Here the CDR3 DNA reads TGCGCCAGCAGCTTGGAAGGGGAGGTTCAGTACTTC. This translates into CASSLEGEVQYF.